This T cell receptor (beta chain) was sequenced for a study of CD8+ T cells in alopecia areata. The wider study: Among treated patients, oral tofacitinib was administered at 5 to 10 mg twice daily. Study-level findings and limits: Clonality exceeded that of normal scalp in lesional scalp, most notably in alopecia totalis/universalis. Whereas mice showed it more clearly, TCR sharing across patients was murkier, possibly because of HLA.

The CDR3 is 12 amino acids. V was trimmed by 4 bases and J by 5 bases, leaving 11 bases between them. CDR1 is SQVTM, CDR2 ANQGSEA, per germline. Reverse transcription of extracted RNA yielded cDNA, which provided the sequencing template. Sequencing was performed with immunoSEQ multiplex PCR; in TCRdb, only in-frame clones are kept and a portion is missing. The sample contains more than 95,000 clones, around two fifths of which appear only once. Researchers took lesional scalp punch biopsies and peripheral blood from people who were alopecia areata patients. This clone was counted only a few times. Its antigen is unidentified.

The sequence was obtained from a human donor with alopecia areata. Material: CD4+ T cells sorted from blood. V and J are TRBV29-1 and TRBJ1-2; D possibly corresponds to TRBD1 (5 bases). The CDR3 nucleotides read TGCAGCGTTGTCTGGGGGAATTATGGCTACACCTTC. This codes for CSVVWGNYGYTF.